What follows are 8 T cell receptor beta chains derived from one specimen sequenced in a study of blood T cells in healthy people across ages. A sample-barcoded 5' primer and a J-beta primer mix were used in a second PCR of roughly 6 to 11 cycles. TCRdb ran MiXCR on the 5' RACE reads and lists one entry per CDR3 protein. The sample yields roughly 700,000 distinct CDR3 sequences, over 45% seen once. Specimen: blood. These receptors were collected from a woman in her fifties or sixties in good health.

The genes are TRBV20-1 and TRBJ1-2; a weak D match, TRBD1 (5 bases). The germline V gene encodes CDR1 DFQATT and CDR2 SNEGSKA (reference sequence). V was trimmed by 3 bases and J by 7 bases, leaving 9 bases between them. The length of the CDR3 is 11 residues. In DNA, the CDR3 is TGCAGTGCTAGGGGGACGGCTGGCTACACCTTC. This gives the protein CSARGTAGYTF.

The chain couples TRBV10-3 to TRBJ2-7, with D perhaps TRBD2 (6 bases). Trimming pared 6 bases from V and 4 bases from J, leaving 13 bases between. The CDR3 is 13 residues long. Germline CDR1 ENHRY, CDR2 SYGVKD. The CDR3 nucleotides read TGTGCCATCAGGAGGGCGGGACGTTACGAGCAGTACTTC. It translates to CAIRRAGRYEQYF.

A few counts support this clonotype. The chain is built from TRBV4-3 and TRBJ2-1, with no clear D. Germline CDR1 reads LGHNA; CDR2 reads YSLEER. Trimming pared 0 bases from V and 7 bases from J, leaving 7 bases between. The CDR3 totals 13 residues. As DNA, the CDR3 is TGCGCCAGCAGCCAAGAATCGAAAAATGAGCAGTTCTTC. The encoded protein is CASSQESKNEQFF.

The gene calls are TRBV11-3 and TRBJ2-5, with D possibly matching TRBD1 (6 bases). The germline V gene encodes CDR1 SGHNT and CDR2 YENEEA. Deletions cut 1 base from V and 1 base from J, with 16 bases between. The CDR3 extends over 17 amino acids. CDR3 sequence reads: CASSLGQGVGAQETQYF. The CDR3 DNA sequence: TGTGCCAGCAGCTTAGGCCAGGGAGTGGGGGCCCAAGAGACCCAGTACTTC.

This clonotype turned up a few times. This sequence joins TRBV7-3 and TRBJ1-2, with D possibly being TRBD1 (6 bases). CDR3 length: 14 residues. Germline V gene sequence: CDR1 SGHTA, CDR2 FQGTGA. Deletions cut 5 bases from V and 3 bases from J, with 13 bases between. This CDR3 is CASSPDGQYYGYTF. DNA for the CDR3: TGTGCCAGCAGCCCCGATGGACAGTACTATGGCTACACCTTC.

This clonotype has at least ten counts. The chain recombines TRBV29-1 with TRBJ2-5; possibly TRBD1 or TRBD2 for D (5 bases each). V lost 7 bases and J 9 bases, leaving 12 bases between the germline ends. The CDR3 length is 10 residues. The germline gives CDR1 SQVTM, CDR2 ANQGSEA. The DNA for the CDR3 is TGCAGCGGGGGGTGGAAGGCCCAGTACTTC. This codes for CSGGWKAQYF. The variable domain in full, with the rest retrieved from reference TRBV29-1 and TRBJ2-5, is SAVISQKPSRDICQRGTSLTIQCQVDSQVTMMFWYRQQPGQSLTLIATANQGSEATYESGFVIDKFPISRPNLTFSTLTVSNMSPEDSSIYLCSGGWKAQYFGPGTRLLVL.

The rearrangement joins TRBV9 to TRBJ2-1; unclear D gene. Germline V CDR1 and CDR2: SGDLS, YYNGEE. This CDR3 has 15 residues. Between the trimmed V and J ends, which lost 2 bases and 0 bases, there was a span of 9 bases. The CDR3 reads CASSVRTGSYNEQFF. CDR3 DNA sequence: TGTGCCAGCAGCGTTCGGACCGGCTCCTACAATGAGCAGTTCTTC.

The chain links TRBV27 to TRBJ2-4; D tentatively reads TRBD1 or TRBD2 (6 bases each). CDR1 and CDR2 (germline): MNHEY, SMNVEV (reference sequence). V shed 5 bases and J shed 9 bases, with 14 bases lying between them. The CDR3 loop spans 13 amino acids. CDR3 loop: CASSVEGGVIQYF. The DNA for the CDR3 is TGTGCCAGCAGTGTAGAGGGGGGTGTCATTCAGTACTTC.